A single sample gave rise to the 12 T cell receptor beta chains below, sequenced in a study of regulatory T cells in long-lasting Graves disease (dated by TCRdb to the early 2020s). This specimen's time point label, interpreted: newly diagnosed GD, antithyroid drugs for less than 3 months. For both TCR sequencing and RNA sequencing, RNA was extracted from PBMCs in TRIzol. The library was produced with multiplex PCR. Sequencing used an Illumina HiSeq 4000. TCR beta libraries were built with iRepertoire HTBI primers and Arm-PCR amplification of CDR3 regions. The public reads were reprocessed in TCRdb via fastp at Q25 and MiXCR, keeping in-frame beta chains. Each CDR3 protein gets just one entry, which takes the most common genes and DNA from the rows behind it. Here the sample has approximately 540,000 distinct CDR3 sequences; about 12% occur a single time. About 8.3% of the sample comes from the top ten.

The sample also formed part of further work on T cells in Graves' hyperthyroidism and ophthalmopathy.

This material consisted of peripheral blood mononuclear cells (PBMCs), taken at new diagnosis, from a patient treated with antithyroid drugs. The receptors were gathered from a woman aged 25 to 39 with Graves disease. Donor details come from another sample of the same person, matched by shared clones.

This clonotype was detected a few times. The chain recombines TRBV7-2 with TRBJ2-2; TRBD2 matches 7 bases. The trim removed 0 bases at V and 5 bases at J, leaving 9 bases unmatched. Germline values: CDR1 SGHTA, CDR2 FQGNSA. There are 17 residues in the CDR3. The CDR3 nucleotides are TGTGCCAGCAGCTTAGCGCGTTTTGGACTAGTAACCGGGGAGCTGTTTTTT. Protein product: CASSLARFGLVTGELFF.

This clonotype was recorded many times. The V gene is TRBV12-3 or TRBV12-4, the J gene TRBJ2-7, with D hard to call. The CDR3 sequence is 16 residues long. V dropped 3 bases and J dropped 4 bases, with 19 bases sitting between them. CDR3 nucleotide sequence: TGTGCCAGCAGTTTCGCCAATACCGGGCCCGAGTACGAGCAGTACTTC. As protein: CASSFANTGPEYEQYF.

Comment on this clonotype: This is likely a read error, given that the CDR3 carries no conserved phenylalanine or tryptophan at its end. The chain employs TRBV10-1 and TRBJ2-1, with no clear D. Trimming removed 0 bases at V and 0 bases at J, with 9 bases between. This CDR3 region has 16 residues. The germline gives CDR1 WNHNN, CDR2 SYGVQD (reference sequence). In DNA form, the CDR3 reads TGCGCCAGCAGTGAGTCGTACGGTCGCTCCTACAATGAGCAGTTCTCC. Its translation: CASSESYGRSYNEQFS.

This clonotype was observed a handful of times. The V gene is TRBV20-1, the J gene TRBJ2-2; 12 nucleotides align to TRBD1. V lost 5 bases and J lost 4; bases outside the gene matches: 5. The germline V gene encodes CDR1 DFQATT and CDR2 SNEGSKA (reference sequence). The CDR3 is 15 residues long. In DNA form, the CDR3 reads TGCAGTGCTCGACCGGGACAGGGGGCCACCGGGGAGCTGTTTTTT. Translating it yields CSARPGQGATGELFF.

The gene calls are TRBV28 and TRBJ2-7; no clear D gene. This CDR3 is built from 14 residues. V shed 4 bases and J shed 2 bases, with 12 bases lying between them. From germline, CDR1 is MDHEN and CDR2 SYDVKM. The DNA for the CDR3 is TGTGCCAGCAGTTCATATCCAGTGACCTACGAGCAGTACTTC. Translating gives CASSSYPVTYEQYF.

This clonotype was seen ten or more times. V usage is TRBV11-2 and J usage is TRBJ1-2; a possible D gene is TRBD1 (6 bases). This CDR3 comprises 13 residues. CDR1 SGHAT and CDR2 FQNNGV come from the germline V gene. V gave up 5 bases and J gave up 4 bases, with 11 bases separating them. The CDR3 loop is CASSHGQSYGYTF. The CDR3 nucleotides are TGTGCCAGCAGCCACGGACAGAGCTATGGCTACACCTTC.

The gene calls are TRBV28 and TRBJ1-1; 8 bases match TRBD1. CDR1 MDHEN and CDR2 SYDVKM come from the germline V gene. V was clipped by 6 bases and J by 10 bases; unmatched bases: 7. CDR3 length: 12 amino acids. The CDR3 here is CASRDRVAGAFF. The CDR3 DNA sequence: TGTGCCAGCAGGGACAGGGTCGCGGGAGCTTTCTTT.

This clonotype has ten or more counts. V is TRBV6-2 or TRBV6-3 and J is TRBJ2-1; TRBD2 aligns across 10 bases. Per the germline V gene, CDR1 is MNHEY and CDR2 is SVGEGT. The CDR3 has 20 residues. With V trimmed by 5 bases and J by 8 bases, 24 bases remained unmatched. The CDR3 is CASSGTGTKILAGGPYEQFF. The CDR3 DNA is TGTGCCAGCAGTGGCACAGGGACAAAGATATTAGCGGGAGGCCCATATGAGCAGTTCTTC.

The CDR3 nucleotides read TGTGCCAGCAGCTTAACCCGGACTCATTTCGATGAGCAGTTCTTC. Amino acids: CASSLTRTHFDEQFF. This rearrangement joins TRBV7-3 to TRBJ2-1; D perhaps matches TRBD2 (5 bases). The CDR3 sequence is 15 residues long. V was shortened by 0 bases and J by 8 bases, with 14 bases between the two germline ends. Looked up from germline, CDR1 is SGHTA and CDR2 is FQGTGA.

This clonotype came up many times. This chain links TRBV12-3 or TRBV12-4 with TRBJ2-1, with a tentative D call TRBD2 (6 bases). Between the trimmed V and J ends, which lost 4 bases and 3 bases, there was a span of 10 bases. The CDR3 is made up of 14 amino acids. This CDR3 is CASSYLGSYNEQFF. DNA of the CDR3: TGTGCCAGCAGTTACCTCGGGAGCTACAATGAGCAGTTCTTC.

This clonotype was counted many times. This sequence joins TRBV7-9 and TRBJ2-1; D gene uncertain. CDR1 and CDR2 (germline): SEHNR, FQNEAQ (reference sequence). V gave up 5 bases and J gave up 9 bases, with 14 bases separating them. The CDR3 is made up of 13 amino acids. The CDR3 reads CASSHDALGEQFF. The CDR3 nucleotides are TGTGCCAGCAGCCATGACGCCCTGGGTGAGCAGTTCTTC.

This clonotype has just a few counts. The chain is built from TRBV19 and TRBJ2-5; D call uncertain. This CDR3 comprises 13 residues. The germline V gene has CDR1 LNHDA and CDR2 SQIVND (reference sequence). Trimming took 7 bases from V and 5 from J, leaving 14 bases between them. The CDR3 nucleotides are TGTGCCAGTAACAGTCCCCCATCGGAGACCCAGTACTTC. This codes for CASNSPPSETQYF.